The T cell receptor (beta chain) described here comes from a study of T cell changes during pregnancy in multiple sclerosis. TCRdb's table, derived via immunoSEQ multiplex PCR, lists solely in-frame clones and lacks some. The sample contains about 60,000 clones, 80% to 95% of which appear only once. Per germline, CDR1 SGHTA and CDR2 FQGNSA. The CDR3 contains 15 residues. Trimming left V 0 bases short and J 1 base short, with 10 bases between. The sequence was obtained from a female donor with multiple sclerosis, enrolled in a pregnancy study. Sequencing used peripheral blood, obtained in the first trimester of pregnancy. The rearrangement links TRBV7-2 to TRBJ2-7; D gene uncertain. The CDR3 is CASSLASEPSYEQYF. The CDR3 bases are TGTGCCAGCAGCTTAGCGTCGGAGCCGTCCTACGAGCAGTACTTC.